These T cell receptor beta chains were read from a single sample in a study of shared clonotypes between healthy human individuals. Clones were sequenced by immunoSEQ multiplex PCR, and TCRdb holds only the in-frame ones, with some missing. This table holds hundreds of thousands of clones, roughly four fifths found once. Source material: PBMCs. All receptors come from a woman aged 40-49 years in good health. Some clones in this sample may be carry-over from other donors' samples. CDR3s include the opening cysteine and the closing phenylalanine or tryptophan. The listing skips clone size in some rows; elsewhere it reads once, few, many or a size class.

TRBJ1-4,TRBV6-1,.,12,CASSWDRVKLFF
TRBJ1-1,TRBV6-6,.,14,CASSLGGTGGEAFF
TRBJ2-5,TRBV7-9,.,13,CASSLVGGETQYF
TRBJ2-7,TRBV9,.,14,CASSVSVGDYEQYF
TRBJ1-3,TRBV4-2,.,17,CASSRGGRAFSGNTIYF
TRBJ2-3,TRBV5-4,.,12,CASSLVEDTQYF
TRBJ2-4,TRBV11-2,few,14,CASSSPVTKNIQYF
TRBJ1-2,TRBV27,.,14,CASGKDRGLEGYTF
TRBJ2-7,TRBV28,.,16,CASNRPGLADAYEQYF
TRBJ2-3,TRBV20-1,.,10,CSASSHTQYF
TRBJ1-1,TRBV11-2,.,14,CASSLVPQNTEAFF
TRBJ2-5,TRBV29-1,few,14,CSVDPPGSGETQYF
TRBJ2-5,TRBV7-2,.,14,CASSPGGQTETQYF
TRBJ1-2,TRBV7-9,.,15,CASSPVQGVNYGYTF
TRBJ2-5,TRBV6-6,once,13,CASSYPSWETQYF
TRBJ2-7,TRBV5-1,.,16,CASRLSPTGGDYEQYF
TRBJ2-1,TRBV6-1,.,13,CASSPGSYNEQFF
TRBJ2-3,TRBV2,.,17,CASRTRRGYTSTDTQYF
TRBJ1-2,TRBV7-9,.,13,CASSLVGSGGYTF
TRBJ2-7,TRBV18,.,15,CASSLHAGGEVQQYF
.,TRBV6-1,few,14,CASLGLSDSYEQYF
TRBJ1-2,TRBV28,many,14,CASSFYGGLDGYTF